This is a list of T cell receptor beta chains from one sample in a study of human T cells and chemical hapten exposure. TCRdb passed the RACE reads through MiXCR, listing each CDR3 protein once. The sample has 300,000 to 450,000 distinct CDR3 sequences, roughly 5% seen once. The sequenced sample was whole blood, obtained in connection with sensitization to the hapten diphenylcyclopropenone (DPC). All receptors come from a woman between 45 and 60 years old with alopecia areata. Some clones in this sample may be carry-over from other donors' samples. CDR3s leave out the opening cysteine and the closing phenylalanine or tryptophan. Fields, in order: D gene, J gene, CDR3 length, V gene, CDR3 protein. A D gene is named only where the DNA matches it firmly.

.,TRBJ2-7,11,TRBV27,ASRPGPSNEQY
.,TRBJ2-7,8,TRBV7-9,ASGTGEQY
.,TRBJ2-5,11,TRBV30,AWNSLKGDTQY
.,TRBJ1-1,12,TRBV12-3/TRBV12-4,ASSPGGRGTEAF
.,TRBJ2-3,14,TRBV27,ASSQARAGYTDTQY
.,TRBJ2-1,13,TRBV7-9,ASSLPLGSYNEQF
TRBD2,TRBJ2-5,12,TRBV6-1,AGRTSGSGETQN
.,TRBJ2-3,13,TRBV27,ASSPLGAAPDTQY
.,TRBJ1-1,13,TRBV5-1,ASSLAQGWITEAF
.,TRBJ2-1,11,TRBV5-1,ASRDEVVNEQF
.,TRBJ2-2,9,TRBV30,AGANTGELF
TRBD1,TRBJ1-2,11,TRBV6-5,ASSYGQGRGYT
.,TRBJ1-1,11,TRBV20-1,SARVHSPKGAF
.,TRBJ1-1,11,TRBV3-1,ASSPFVSTEAF
.,TRBJ2-4,11,TRBV14,ASSQDRIGSMD
TRBD2,TRBJ2-6,16,TRBV6-2/TRBV6-3,ASSSTSGAYSGANVLT
.,TRBJ1-1,12,TRBV5-8,ASSFGGTYTEAF
.,TRBJ2-7,10,TRBV28,AGSSGYHEQY
.,TRBJ1-5,12,TRBV7-9,ASSLDGSGQPQH
.,TRBJ1-2,12,TRBV7-9,ASSHPGQPYGYT
TRBD1,TRBJ1-1,13,TRBV13,ASSQDVTDRGEAF
TRBD1,TRBJ2-1,14,TRBV7-2,ASSLAGGGSYNEQF
TRBD1,TRBJ1-6,14,TRBV7-2,ASSFRDRGLGSPLH
.,TRBJ2-5,9,TRBV20-1,SAQNQETQY